The 9 T cell receptor beta chains in this list originate from one sample, sequenced in a study of blood T cell repertoires in COVID-19. Clones were sequenced by immunoSEQ multiplex PCR, and TCRdb holds only the in-frame ones, with some missing. Altogether 200,000 to 300,000 clones are present, roughly nine tenths being singletons, with the ten largest covering 4%. The sequenced material came from peripheral blood. These receptors were taken from a man aged 55 to 70 who had recovered from COVID-19.

The rearrangement uses TRBV4-1 and TRBJ1-1, with 8 bases matching TRBD1. Germline lookup yields CDR1 MGHRA and CDR2 YSYEKL. V lost 0 bases, J lost 1 base, and 4 bases stayed unmatched. The length of the CDR3 is 16 residues. CDR3 sequence: CASSQDPGQGNTEAFF. CDR3 DNA: TGCGCCAGCAGCCAAGATCCAGGACAGGGGAACACTGAAGCTTTCTTT.

This clone was detected only once. The CDR3 sequence: CASSRDRGQYGYTF. The DNA for the CDR3 is TGCGCCAGCAGCCGCGACAGGGGGCAGTACGGCTACACCTTC. V gene TRBV4-1 combines with J gene TRBJ1-2; 10 bases map to TRBD1. Losses at the gene ends were 4 bases for V and 8 bases for J; bases not matched to a gene: 7. CDR1 is MGHRA and CDR2 is YSYEKL in the germline V gene. The CDR3 spans 14 residues.

CDR3 sequence: CASSLLPGDPSTDTQYF. DNA of the CDR3: TGCGCCAGCAGCCTCCTCCCAGGGGACCCTAGCACAGATACGCAGTATTTT. V usage is TRBV4-1 and J usage is TRBJ2-3; D possibly corresponds to TRBD1 (6 bases). This CDR3 contains 17 residues. In germline, CDR1 is MGHRA, CDR2 YSYEKL. V shed 4 bases and J shed 0 bases, with 17 bases lying between them.

V is TRBV15 and J is TRBJ2-3; 10 nucleotides align to TRBD2. Germline V CDR1 and CDR2: LNHNV, YYDKDF (reference sequence). Trimming took 1 base from V and 3 from J; bases not matched to a gene: 10. The CDR3 is 18 residues long. In DNA, the CDR3 is TGTGCCACCAGCAGAGGAGGGATTAGCGGGGGGCTAACAGATACGCAGTATTTT. Translation: CATSRGGISGGLTDTQYF.

The count of this clone is one. The chain links TRBV7-2 to TRBJ1-1; the D gene is possibly TRBD1 (5 bases). Germline V CDR1 and CDR2: SGHTA, FQGNSA. Trimming pared 3 bases from V and 0 bases from J, leaving 11 bases between. This CDR3 has 15 residues. The CDR3 region is CASSFRRGMNTEAFF. In DNA form, the CDR3 reads TGTGCCAGCAGCTTCCGGAGGGGAATGAACACTGAAGCTTTCTTT.

The chain recombines TRBV6-5 with TRBJ2-7; D is perhaps TRBD1 (6 bases). Trimming shortened V by 8 bases and J by 1 base, and 15 bases separated the two germline ends. CDR3 length: 14 residues. The germline V gene encodes CDR1 MNHEY and CDR2 SVGAGI. The CDR3 loop reads CASRPVDRSYEQYF. CDR3 nucleotides: TGTGCCAGCCGTCCGGTCGACAGGTCCTACGAGCAGTACTTC.

The CDR3 nucleotides are TGTGCCAGCAGCTTACCTAGCGGGGGATACAATGAGCAGTTCTTC. It specifies CASSLPSGGYNEQFF. This sequence joins TRBV13 and TRBJ2-1, with TRBD2 matching over 10 bases. Germline assignment: CDR1 PRHDT and CDR2 FYEKMQ (reference sequence). CDR3 length: 15 amino acids. V gave up 2 bases and J gave up 4 bases; unmatched junction bases: 2.

This clone was detected a few times. The rearrangement links TRBV6-2 or TRBV6-3 to TRBJ2-3; D perhaps matches TRBD2 (8 bases). This CDR3 is built from 18 residues. In germline, CDR1 is MNHEY, CDR2 SVGEGT. The V and J ends lost 2 bases and 0 bases respectively, with 18 bases between them. The CDR3 loop is CASSYPSGGGLSTDTQYF. DNA of the CDR3: TGTGCCAGCAGTTACCCCTCGGGAGGGGGCCTGAGCACAGATACGCAGTATTTT.

The rearrangement joins TRBV5-4 to TRBJ1-1; maybe TRBD1 (6 bases). This CDR3 is 14 amino acids long. Germline CDR1 and CDR2: SGHNT and YYREEE (reference sequence). V was clipped by 7 bases and J by 0 bases, with 13 bases between them. CDR3 sequence (DNA): TGTGCCAGCTACCAGGACAGCTTGAACACTGAAGCTTTCTTT. Translated: CASYQDSLNTEAFF.